These T cell receptor beta chains were read from a single sample in a study of blood T cell repertoires in COVID-19. Sequencing was performed with immunoSEQ multiplex PCR; in TCRdb, only in-frame clones are kept and a portion is missing. The repertoire holds about 260,000 clones, with approximately 80% as singletons. The sequenced sample was peripheral blood. The receptors stem from a man between 60 and 70 years old with acute or convalescent COVID-19. Each CDR3 is given without its conserved first and last residue.

TRBV5-6	13	TRBJ1-2	ASSFLTTGYYGYT
TRBV5-1	13	TRBJ2-7	ASSFTGQGSYEQY
TRBV6-6	12	TRBJ2-5	ASSQREGLETQY
TRBV10-3	14	TRBJ2-1	AISATWEDRGNEQF
TRBV29-1	11	TRBJ2-1	SGERERYNEQF
TRBV28	12	TRBJ1-2	ASSSLTEPHGYT
TRBV18	14	TRBJ1-4	ASSLGQGESAEKLF
TRBV19	11	TRBJ1-1	ASSIEAYTEAF
TRBV27	14	TRBJ1-6	ASRSGAAEGNSPLH
TRBV14	9	TRBJ2-1	ASSQDGPHL
TRBV19	12	TRBJ2-5	ASSISNSRETQY
TRBV7-9	14	TRBJ2-2	ASRVAGTGGNGELF
TRBV6-6	14	TRBJ1-1	ASSRQGIYVNTEAF
TRBV14	13	TRBJ2-7	ASSYSGSGSYEQY
TRBV5-1	13	TRBJ2-1	ASSPETGVYNEQF
TRBV7-9	11	TRBJ2-4	ASSLGQAYIQY
TRBV29-1	10	TRBJ2-5	SVEAGQETQY
TRBV5-1	15	TRBJ2-3	ASSGSGRDTSTDTQY
TRBV4-3	13	TRBJ1-1	ASSQDARGWTEAF
TRBV30	12	TRBJ1-2	AWSRTDQRYGYT
TRBV5-1	12	TRBJ2-5	ASSLGTGGETQY
TRBV6-5	13	TRBJ1-6	ASTSRAGAGNPLH
TRBV3-1/TRBV3-2	14	TRBJ1-1	ASSHWGGGRNTEAF
TRBV5-4	13	TRBJ1-1	ASSLVQGMNTEAF
TRBV7-9	13	TRBJ2-5	ASSLAGGRRETQY
TRBV9	11	TRBJ1-1	ASSGRSNTEAF
TRBV4-1	9	TRBJ2-7	ASNPADEQY
TRBV10-3	11	TRBJ2-1	AITTGVYNEQF
TRBV18	13	TRBJ2-7	ASSPGVTGSYEQY
TRBV6-5	13	TRBJ1-6	ASTPQTGGNSPLH
TRBV7-2	14	TRBJ2-1	ASSPVAGGSYNEQF